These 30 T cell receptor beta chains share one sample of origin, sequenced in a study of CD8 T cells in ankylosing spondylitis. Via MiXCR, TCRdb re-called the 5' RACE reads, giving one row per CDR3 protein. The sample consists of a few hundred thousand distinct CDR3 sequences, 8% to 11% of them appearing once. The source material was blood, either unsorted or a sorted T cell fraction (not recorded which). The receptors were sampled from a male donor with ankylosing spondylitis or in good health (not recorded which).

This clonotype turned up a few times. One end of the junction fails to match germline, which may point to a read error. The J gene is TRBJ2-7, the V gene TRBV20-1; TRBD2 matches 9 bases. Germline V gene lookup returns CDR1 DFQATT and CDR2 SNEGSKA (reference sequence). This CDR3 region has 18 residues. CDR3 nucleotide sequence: TGCTGTGCTAGAGATAATATTCCCCAGCGGGGGGCTACCTACGAGCAGTACTTC. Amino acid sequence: CCARDNIPQRGATYEQYF.

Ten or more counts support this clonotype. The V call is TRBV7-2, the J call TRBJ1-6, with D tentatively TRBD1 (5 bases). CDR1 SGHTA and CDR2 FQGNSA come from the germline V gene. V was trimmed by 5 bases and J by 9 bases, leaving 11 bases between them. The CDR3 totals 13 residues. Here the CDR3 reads CASSKEGFSPLHF. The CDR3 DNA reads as TGTGCCAGCAGCAAAGAGGGGTTTTCACCCCTCCACTTT.

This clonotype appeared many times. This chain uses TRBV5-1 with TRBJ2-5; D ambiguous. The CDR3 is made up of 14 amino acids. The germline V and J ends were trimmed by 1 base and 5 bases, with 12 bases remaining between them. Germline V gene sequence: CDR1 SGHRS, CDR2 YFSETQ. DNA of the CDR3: TGCGCCAGCAGCTTGAGCTCGGCCAGGGAGACCCAGTACTTC. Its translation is CASSLSSARETQYF.

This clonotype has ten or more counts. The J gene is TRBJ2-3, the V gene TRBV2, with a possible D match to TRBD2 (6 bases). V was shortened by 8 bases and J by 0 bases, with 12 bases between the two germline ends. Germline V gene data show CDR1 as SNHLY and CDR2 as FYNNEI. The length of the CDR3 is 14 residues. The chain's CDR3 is CASGPGLSTDTQYF. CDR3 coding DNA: TGTGCCAGCGGACCGGGACTCAGCACAGATACGCAGTATTTT.

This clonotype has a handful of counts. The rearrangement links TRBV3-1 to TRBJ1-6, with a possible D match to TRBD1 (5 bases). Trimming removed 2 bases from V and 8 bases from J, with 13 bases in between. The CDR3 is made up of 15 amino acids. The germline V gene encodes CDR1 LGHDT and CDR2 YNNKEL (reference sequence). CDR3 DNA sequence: TGTGCCAGCAGCCAACCGGGACCCTCAGATTCACCCCTCCACTTT. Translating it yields CASSQPGPSDSPLHF.

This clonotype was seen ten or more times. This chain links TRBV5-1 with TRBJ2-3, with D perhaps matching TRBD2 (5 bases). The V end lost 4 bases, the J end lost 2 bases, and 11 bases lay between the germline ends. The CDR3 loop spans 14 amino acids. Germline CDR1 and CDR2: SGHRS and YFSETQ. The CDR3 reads CASSLDWNTDTQYF. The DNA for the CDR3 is TGCGCCAGCAGCCTGGACTGGAACACAGATACGCAGTATTTT.

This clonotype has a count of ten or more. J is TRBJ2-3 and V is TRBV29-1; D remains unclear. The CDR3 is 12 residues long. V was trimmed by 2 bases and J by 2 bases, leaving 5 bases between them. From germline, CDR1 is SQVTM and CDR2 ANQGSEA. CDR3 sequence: CSVEPPTDTQYF. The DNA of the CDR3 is TGCAGCGTTGAACCCCCCACAGATACGCAGTATTTT.

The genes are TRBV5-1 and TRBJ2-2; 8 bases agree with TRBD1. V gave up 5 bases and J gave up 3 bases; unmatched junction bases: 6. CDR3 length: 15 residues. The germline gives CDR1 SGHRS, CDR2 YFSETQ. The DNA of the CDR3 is TGCGCCAGCAGTTTCGACAGGGGAGACACCGGGGAGCTGTTTTTT. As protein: CASSFDRGDTGELFF.

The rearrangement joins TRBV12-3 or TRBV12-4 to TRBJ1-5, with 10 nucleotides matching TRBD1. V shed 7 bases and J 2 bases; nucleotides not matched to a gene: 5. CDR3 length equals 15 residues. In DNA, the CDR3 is TGTGCCAGCATCGGACAGGGGGTCGGCAATCAGCCCCAGCATTTT. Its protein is CASIGQGVGNQPQHF.

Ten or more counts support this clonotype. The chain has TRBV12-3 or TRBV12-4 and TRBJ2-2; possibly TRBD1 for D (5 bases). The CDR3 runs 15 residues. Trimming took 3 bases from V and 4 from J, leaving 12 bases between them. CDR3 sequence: CASSFLLGLTGELFF. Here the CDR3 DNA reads TGTGCCAGCAGTTTCCTCCTGGGGCTCACCGGGGAGCTGTTTTTT.

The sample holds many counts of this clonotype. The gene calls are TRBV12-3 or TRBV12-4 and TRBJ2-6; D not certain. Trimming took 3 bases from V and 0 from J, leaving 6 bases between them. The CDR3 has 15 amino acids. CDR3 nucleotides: TGTGCCAGCAGTTTGGGCTACTCTGGGGCCAACGTCCTGACTTTC. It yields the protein CASSLGYSGANVLTF.

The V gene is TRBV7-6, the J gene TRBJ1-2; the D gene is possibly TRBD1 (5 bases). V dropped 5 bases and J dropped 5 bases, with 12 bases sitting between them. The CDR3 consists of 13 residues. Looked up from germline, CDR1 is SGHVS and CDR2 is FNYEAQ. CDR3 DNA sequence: TGTGCCAGCAGCCACTCGACAGAGTATGGCTACACCTTC. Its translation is CASSHSTEYGYTF.

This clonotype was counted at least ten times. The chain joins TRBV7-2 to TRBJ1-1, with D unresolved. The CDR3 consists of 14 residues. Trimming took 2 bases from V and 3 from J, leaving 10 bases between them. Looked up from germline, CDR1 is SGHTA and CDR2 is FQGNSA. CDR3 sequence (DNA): TGTGCCAGCAGCTTAACGGTGAGGGACACTGAAGCTTTCTTT. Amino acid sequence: CASSLTVRDTEAFF. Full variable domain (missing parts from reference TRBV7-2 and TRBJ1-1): GAGVSQSPSNKVTEKGKDVELRCDPISGHTALYWYRQSLGQGLEFLIYFQGNSAPDKSGLPSDRFSAERTGGSVSTLTIQRTQQEDSAVYLCASSLTVRDTEAFFGQGTRLTVV.

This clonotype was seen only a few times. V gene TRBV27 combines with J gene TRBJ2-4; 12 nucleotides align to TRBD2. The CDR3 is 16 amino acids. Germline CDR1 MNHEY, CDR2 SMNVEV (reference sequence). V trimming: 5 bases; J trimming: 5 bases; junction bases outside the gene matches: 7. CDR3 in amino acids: CASSPSRTSGENIQYF. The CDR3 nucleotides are TGTGCCAGCAGTCCCTCCCGGACTAGCGGGGAAAACATTCAGTACTTC.

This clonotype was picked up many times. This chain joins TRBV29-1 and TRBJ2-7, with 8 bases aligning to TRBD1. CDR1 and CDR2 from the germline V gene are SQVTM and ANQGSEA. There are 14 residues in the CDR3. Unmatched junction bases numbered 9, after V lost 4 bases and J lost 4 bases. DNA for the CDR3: TGCAGCGTTGTCCGGCAGGGGGCACAATACGAGCAGTACTTC. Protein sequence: CSVVRQGAQYEQYF.

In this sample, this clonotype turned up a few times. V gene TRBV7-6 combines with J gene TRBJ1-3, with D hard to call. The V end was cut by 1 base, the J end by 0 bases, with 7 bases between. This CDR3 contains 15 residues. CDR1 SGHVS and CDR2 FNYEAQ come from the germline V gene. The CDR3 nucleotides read TGTGCCAGCAGCTTAGGCGCCCTCTCTGGAAACACCATATATTTT. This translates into CASSLGALSGNTIYF.

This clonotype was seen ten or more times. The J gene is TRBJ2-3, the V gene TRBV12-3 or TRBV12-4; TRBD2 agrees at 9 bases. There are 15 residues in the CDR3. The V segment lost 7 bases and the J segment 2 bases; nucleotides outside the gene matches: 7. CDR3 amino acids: CASKLAGEFTDTQYF. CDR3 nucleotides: TGTGCCAGCAAGTTAGCGGGGGAATTCACAGATACGCAGTATTTT.

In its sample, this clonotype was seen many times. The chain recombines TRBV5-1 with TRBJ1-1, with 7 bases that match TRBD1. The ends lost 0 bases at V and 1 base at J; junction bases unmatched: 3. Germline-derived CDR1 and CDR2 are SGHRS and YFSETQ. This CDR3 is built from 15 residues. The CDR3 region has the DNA TGCGCCAGCAGCTTGGGACACAGGGGGAACACTGAAGCTTTCTTT. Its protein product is CASSLGHRGNTEAFF.

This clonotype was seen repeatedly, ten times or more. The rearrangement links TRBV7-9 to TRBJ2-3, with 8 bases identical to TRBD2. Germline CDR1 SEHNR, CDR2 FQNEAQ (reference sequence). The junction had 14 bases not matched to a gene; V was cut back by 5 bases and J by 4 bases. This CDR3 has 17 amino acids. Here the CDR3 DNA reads TGTGCCAGCAGCAGAACCTTTGAGCGGGGGCCGGCAGATACGCAGTATTTT. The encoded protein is CASSRTFERGPADTQYF.

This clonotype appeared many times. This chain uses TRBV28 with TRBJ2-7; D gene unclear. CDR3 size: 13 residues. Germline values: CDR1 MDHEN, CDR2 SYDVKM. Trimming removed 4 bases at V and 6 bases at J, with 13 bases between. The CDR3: CASSSRNVGEQYF. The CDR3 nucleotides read TGTGCCAGCAGTTCGCGGAACGTCGGCGAGCAGTACTTC.

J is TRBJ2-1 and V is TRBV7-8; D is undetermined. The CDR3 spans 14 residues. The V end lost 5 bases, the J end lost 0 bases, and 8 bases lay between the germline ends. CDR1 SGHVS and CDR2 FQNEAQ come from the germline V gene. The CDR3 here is CASSLRSSYNEQFF. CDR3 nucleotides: TGTGCCAGCAGCCTTAGAAGCTCCTACAATGAGCAGTTCTTC.

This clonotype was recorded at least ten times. This CDR3 reads CASSPGQEVNEQFF. In DNA form, the CDR3 reads TGCGCCAGCAGCCCTGGACAGGAGGTGAATGAGCAGTTCTTC. The genes are TRBV5-1 and TRBJ2-1; 7 bases align to TRBD1. Germline V gene lookup returns CDR1 SGHRS and CDR2 YFSETQ. With V trimmed by 4 bases and J by 7 bases, 8 bases remained unmatched. This CDR3 comprises 14 residues.

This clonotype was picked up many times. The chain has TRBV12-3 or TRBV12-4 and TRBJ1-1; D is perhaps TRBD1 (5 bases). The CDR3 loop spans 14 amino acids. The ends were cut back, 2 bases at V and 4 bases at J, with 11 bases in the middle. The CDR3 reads CASSLSGVGTEAFF. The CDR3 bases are TGTGCCAGCAGTTTATCGGGGGTGGGCACTGAAGCTTTCTTT.

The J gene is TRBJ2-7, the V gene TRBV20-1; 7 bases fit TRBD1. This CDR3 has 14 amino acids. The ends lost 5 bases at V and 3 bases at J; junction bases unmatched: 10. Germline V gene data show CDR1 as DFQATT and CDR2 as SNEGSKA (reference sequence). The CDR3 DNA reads TGCAGTGCTCACGACAGGGCAGCTTTCTACGAGCAGTACTTC. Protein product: CSAHDRAAFYEQYF.

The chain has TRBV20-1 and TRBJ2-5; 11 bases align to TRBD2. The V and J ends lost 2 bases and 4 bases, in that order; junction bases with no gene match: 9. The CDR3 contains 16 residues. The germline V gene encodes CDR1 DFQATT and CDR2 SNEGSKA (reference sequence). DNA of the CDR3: TGCAGTGCTAGAAGTACTAGCGGGGGCCCGGGAGAGACCCAGTACTTC. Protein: CSARSTSGGPGETQYF.

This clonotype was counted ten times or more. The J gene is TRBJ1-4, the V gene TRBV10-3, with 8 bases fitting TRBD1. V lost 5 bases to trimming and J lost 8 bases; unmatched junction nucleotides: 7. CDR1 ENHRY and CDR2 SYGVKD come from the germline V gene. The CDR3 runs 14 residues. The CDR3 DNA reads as TGTGCCATCAGTTCGGACAGGGACCTGGAAAAACTGTTTTTT. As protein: CAISSDRDLEKLFF.

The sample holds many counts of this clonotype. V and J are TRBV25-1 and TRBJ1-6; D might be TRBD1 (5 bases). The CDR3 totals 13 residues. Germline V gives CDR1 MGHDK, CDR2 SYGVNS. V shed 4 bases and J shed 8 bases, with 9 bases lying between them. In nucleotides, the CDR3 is TGTGCCAGCAGTGTTGACAGAGATTCACCCCTCCACTTT. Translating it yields CASSVDRDSPLHF.

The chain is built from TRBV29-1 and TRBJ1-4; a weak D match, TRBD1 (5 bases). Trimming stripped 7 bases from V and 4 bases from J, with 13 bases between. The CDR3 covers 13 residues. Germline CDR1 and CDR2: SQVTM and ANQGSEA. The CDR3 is CSAEGPNNEKLFF. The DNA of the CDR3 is TGCAGCGCCGAGGGACCCAATAATGAAAAACTGTTTTTT.

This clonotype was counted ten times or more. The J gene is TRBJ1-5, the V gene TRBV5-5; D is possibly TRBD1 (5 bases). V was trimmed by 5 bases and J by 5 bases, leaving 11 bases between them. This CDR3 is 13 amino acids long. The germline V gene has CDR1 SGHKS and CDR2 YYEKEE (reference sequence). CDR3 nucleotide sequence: TGTGCCAGCAGTGAGGGGAATCATCAGCCCCAGCATTTT. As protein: CASSEGNHQPQHF.

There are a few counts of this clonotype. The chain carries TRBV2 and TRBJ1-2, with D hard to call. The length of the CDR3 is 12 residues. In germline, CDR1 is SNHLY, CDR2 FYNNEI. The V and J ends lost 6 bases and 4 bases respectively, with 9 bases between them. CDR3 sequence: CASSGEGYGYTF. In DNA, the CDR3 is TGTGCCAGCAGCGGGGAGGGCTATGGCTACACCTTC.